Presented here are 18 T cell receptor beta chains from one specimen sequenced in a study of T cell repertoires in cytomegalovirus infection. Using its own MiXCR run on the reads, TCRdb lists one record per CDR3 protein. The data show a few hundred thousand distinct CDR3 sequences, over 20% seen once. The sample was CD8+ T cells from PBMCs. The receptors derive from a human donor in good health (CMV status not recorded). Some clones in this sample may be carry-over from other donors' samples.

This chain connects TRBV7-9 to TRBJ2-7; D remains ambiguous. This CDR3 region has 13 residues. The V end was cut by 0 bases, the J end by 6 bases, with 9 bases between. CDR1 and CDR2 (germline): SEHNR, FQNEAQ (reference sequence). The CDR3 protein is CASSLALFGEQYF. As DNA, the CDR3 is TGTGCCAGCAGCTTAGCTCTGTTCGGCGAGCAGTACTTC.

This clonotype was counted only a few times. The chain is built from TRBV29-1 and TRBJ2-5; D remains ambiguous. The ends were cut back, 8 bases at V and 6 bases at J, with 16 bases in the middle. There are 12 residues in the CDR3. The germline V gene encodes CDR1 SQVTM and CDR2 ANQGSEA. This CDR3 reads CSSTLAEKTQYF. CDR3 nucleotides: TGCAGCTCGACACTGGCCGAGAAGACCCAGTACTTC. The whole variable domain, remainder taken from reference TRBV29-1 and TRBJ2-5, is SAVISQKPSRDICQRGTSLTIQCQVDSQVTMMFWYRQQPGQSLTLIATANQGSEATYESGFVIDKFPISRPNLTFSTLTVSNMSPEDSSIYLCSSTLAEKTQYFGPGTRLLVL.

Worth noting for this clonotype: In this CDR3 the conserved last residue, phenylalanine or tryptophan, is missing, so a read error is likely. DNA for the CDR3: TGTGCCAGCAGTTACTCTCTCAGGGGGCACGAGCAGTACATC. It specifies CASSYSLRGHEQYI. The chain uses TRBV6-5 and TRBJ2-7; TRBD1 matches at 8 bases. V lost 0 bases, J lost 5 bases, and 3 bases stayed unmatched. CDR3 length equals 14 residues. The germline CDR1 and CDR2 sequences are MNHEY and SVGAGI.

This chain uses TRBV9 with TRBJ1-1; weak D call: TRBD1 (6 bases). Germline values: CDR1 SGDLS, CDR2 YYNGEE. Trimming removed 0 bases from V and 5 bases from J, with 14 bases in between. The CDR3 is 15 amino acids. CDR3 coding DNA: TGTGCCAGCAGCGTAGCGGGGGGCCCGGGGACTGAAGCTTTCTTT. This gives the protein CASSVAGGPGTEAFF.

This clonotype was seen a handful of times. The V and J genes are TRBV20-1 and TRBJ2-3; the D is unclear. CDR1 and CDR2 (germline): DFQATT, SNEGSKA (reference sequence). Trimming shortened V by 5 bases and J by 6 bases, and 9 bases separated the two germline ends. This CDR3 contains 11 residues. CDR3 loop: CSAPPVDTQYF. CDR3 coding DNA: TGCAGTGCTCCCCCGGTGGATACGCAGTATTTT.

This clonotype was observed a handful of times. This chain's CDR3 is CAWTWGQGAGGELFF. The CDR3 DNA reads TGTGCCTGGACCTGGGGACAGGGGGCCGGCGGGGAGCTGTTTTTT. The gene calls are TRBV30 and TRBJ2-2, with 12 positions matching TRBD1. Germline loops: CDR1 GTSNPN, CDR2 SVGIG (reference sequence). CDR3 length equals 15 residues. Unmatched junction bases numbered 7, after V lost 4 bases and J lost 7 bases.

This chain connects TRBV12-3 or TRBV12-4 to TRBJ2-1; D not certain. V was pared by 1 base and J by 8 bases, with 6 bases between. The CDR3 extends over 12 amino acids. The CDR3: CASSLVSDEQFF. Here the CDR3 DNA reads TGTGCCAGCAGTTTAGTGTCGGATGAGCAGTTCTTC.

This clonotype was recorded a few times. The rearrangement links TRBV15 to TRBJ1-2, with D possibly matching TRBD1 (5 bases). V was trimmed by 1 base and J by 8 bases, leaving 11 bases between them. Germline V gene data show CDR1 as LNHNV and CDR2 as YYDKDF (reference sequence). The CDR3 is 13 residues long. The CDR3 reads CATSRAGFDGYTF. For the CDR3, the DNA is TGTGCCACCAGCAGAGCAGGGTTCGACGGCTACACCTTC.

The V and J genes are TRBV5-6 and TRBJ2-1, with 9 nucleotides matching TRBD2. J gave up 9 bases and V 1 base, and 5 bases lay outside the gene matches. Germline loops: CDR1 SGHDT, CDR2 YYEEEE. The length of the CDR3 is 14 residues. CDR3 residues: CASSLSGTSFEQFF. CDR3 coding DNA: TGTGCCAGCAGCTTGAGCGGGACTAGCTTTGAGCAGTTCTTC.

This clonotype showed up just a few times. This sequence joins TRBV7-9 and TRBJ1-1, with a possible D match to TRBD1 (6 bases). Per germline, CDR1 SEHNR and CDR2 FQNEAQ (reference sequence). The CDR3 sequence is 15 residues long. Trimming took off 0 bases at V and 1 base at J, with 9 bases between the two ends. The CDR3 bases are TGTGCCAGCAGCTTAGCATGGGGGGCGAACACTGAAGCTTTCTTT. This translates into CASSLAWGANTEAFF. Looking up the rest from reference TRBV7-9 and TRBJ1-1 gives the full variable domain: DTGVSQNPRHKITKRGQNVTFRCDPISEHNRLYWYRQTLGQGPEFLTYFQNEAQLEKSRLLSDRFSAERPKGSFSTLEIQRTEQGDSAMYLCASSLAWGANTEAFFGQGTRLTVV.

At least ten counts were recorded for this clonotype. J is TRBJ2-1 and V is TRBV4-1; TRBD2 is a possible D gene (5 bases). Germline CDR1 is MGHRA and CDR2 is YSYEKL. The ends were cut back, 1 base at V and 5 bases at J, with 18 bases in the middle. There are 17 residues in the CDR3. The CDR3 DNA sequence: TGCGCCAGCAGCCAAGGGTTTCTCGGACTCACTGACAATGAGCAGTTCTTC. Its protein product is CASSQGFLGLTDNEQFF.

This clonotype has ten or more counts. This sequence joins TRBV12-3 or TRBV12-4 and TRBJ2-3; D is unclear. This CDR3 has 14 residues. V gave up 2 bases and J gave up 0 bases, with 6 bases separating them. DNA for the CDR3: TGTGCCAGCAGTTTAAAGGGCAGCACAGATACGCAGTATTTT. Its protein product is CASSLKGSTDTQYF.

This clonotype was detected a few times. The chain recombines TRBV6-1 with TRBJ2-1; 7 bases line up with TRBD1. V was clipped by 8 bases and J by 6 bases; unmatched bases: 1. CDR3 length: 11 residues. In germline, CDR1 is MNHNS, CDR2 SASEGT. The CDR3 loop is CASGTVNEQFF. The DNA for the CDR3 is TGTGCCAGCGGGACAGTCAATGAGCAGTTCTTC.

This clonotype was detected many times. This sequence joins TRBV5-6 and TRBJ2-1, with D tentatively TRBD2 (5 bases). Trimming removed 1 base at V and 3 bases at J, with 14 bases between. CDR3 size: 16 residues. Germline V gene sequence: CDR1 SGHDT, CDR2 YYEEEE. Here the CDR3 reads CASSLLLTDYYNEQFF. The CDR3 region has the DNA TGTGCCAGCAGCTTGCTCTTGACTGACTACTACAATGAGCAGTTCTTC.

This clonotype showed up just a few times. The chain joins TRBV7-2 to TRBJ1-3, with 7 bases that match TRBD1. Germline V gives CDR1 SGHTA, CDR2 FQGNSA. The CDR3 runs 16 residues. Losses at the gene ends were 5 bases for V and 4 bases for J; bases not matched to a gene: 11. CDR3 sequence: CASSPGVTGRGNTIYF. For the CDR3, the DNA is TGTGCCAGCAGCCCGGGGGTGACAGGGCGGGGAAACACCATATATTTT.

The chain uses TRBV18 and TRBJ2-1, with D uncertain. CDR3 length equals 15 residues. V was clipped by 3 bases and J by 3 bases, with 12 bases between them. The V gene's germline CDR1 is KGHSH and CDR2 LQKENI. This CDR3 reads CASSPDRLRYNEQFF. The CDR3 DNA sequence: TGTGCCAGCTCACCGGACCGACTTCGCTACAATGAGCAGTTCTTC.

This clonotype was counted between two and nine times. The gene calls are TRBV6-8 and TRBJ2-3, with a tentative D call TRBD1 (6 bases). The germline V gene encodes CDR1 MNHGY and CDR2 SAAAGT. The V end lost 7 bases, the J end lost 2 bases, and 13 bases lay between the germline ends. The CDR3 has 14 amino acids. CDR3 in amino acids: CASTTGIHTDTQYF. Here the CDR3 DNA reads TGTGCCAGCACCACAGGGATCCACACAGATACGCAGTATTTT.

This clonotype occurred a few times. This sequence joins TRBV7-9 and TRBJ2-3; 10 bases agree with TRBD2. CDR3 length equals 16 residues. V lost 5 bases to trimming and J lost 3 bases; unmatched junction nucleotides: 8. CDR1 SEHNR and CDR2 FQNEAQ come from the germline V gene (reference sequence). DNA for the CDR3: TGTGCCAGCAGCCGGACATCTAGCGGGGGTACAGATACGCAGTATTTT. Translation gives CASSRTSSGGTDTQYF.